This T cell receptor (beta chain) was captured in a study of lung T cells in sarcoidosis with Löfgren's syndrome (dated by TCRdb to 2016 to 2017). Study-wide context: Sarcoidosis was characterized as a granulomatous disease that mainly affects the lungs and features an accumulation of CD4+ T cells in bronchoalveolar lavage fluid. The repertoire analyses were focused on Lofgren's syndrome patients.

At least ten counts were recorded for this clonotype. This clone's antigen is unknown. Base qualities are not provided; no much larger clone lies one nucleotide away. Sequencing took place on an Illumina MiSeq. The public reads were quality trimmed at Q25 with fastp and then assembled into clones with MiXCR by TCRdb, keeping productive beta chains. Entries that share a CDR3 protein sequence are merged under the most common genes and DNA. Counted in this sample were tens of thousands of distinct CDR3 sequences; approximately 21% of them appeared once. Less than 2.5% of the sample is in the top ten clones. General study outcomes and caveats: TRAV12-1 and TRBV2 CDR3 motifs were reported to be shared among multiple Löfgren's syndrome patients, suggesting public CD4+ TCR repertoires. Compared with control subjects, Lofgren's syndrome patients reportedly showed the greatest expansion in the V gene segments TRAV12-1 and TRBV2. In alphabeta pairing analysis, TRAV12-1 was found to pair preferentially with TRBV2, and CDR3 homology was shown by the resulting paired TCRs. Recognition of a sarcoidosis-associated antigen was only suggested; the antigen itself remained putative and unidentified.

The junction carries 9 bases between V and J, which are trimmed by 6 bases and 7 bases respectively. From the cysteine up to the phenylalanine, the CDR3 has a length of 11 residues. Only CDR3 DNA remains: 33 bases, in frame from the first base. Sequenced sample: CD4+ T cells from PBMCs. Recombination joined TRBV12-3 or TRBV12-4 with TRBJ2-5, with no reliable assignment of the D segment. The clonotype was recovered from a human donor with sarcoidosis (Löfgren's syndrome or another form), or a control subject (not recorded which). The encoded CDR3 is CASSPSGTQYF. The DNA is TGTGCCAGCAGCCCATCGGGGACCCAGTACTTC.